The present T cell receptor beta chain was sequenced within a study of T-cell reconstitution after alpha-beta-depleted transplantation in children. A few counts support this clonotype. This CDR3 spans 15 amino acids. Trimming took 5 bases from V and 5 from J; bases not matched to a gene: 11. Preparation of the TCRbeta library was carried out with unique molecular identifiers. TCRdb redid the calling of the PCR reads with MiXCR, one entry per CDR3 protein. The sample has about 640,000 distinct CDR3 sequences; roughly 15% are singletons. The sample consisted of PBMCs from the stem cell graft donor, taken from the stem cell graft. V and J are TRBV12-3 or TRBV12-4 and TRBJ1-2; 7 bases are a match to TRBD1. The source of this sequence is a human donor who donated a stem cell graft to a child with acute myeloid leukemia. The CDR3 DNA follows: TGTGCCAGCAGTGATCCCCGGACAGGCGGATATGGCTACACCTTC. Translated: CASSDPRTGGYGYTF.